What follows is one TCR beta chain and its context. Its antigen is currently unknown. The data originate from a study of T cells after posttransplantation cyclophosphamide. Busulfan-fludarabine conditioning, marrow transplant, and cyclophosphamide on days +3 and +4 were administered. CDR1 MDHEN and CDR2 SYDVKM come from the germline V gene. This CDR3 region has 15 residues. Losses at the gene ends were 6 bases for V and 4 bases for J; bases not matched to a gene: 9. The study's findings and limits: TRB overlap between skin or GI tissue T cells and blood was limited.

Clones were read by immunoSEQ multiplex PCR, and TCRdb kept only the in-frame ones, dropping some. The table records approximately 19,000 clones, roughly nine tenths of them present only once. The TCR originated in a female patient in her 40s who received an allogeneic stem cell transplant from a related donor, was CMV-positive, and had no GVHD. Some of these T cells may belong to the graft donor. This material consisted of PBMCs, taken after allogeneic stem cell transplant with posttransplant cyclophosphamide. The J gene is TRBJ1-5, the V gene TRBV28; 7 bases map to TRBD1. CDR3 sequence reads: CASRHDRVRNQPQHF. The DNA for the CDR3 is TGTGCCAGCAGGCACGACAGGGTGCGAAATCAGCCCCAGCATTTT.